This entry concerns a single T cell receptor (beta chain). Its binding antigen is unknown. No qualities accompany the bases; no much larger clone lies one base away. The treatment or condition label of this sample denotes: in vitro stimulation with specific CMV peptide epitopes to enrich CMV-specific T cells. These data originate in a study of T cell repertoires in cytomegalovirus infection (dated by TCRdb to between 2018 and 2021). A note on the overall study: The peptide stimulations were aimed at well-studied HLA-B-restricted epitopes as well as recently identified HLA-C-restricted CMV epitopes, whose presentation resists viral immunomodulation. Donor HLA type was relevant to the analysis, as public TCR beta signatures indicated carriage of CMV infection together with the matching HLA type. Overall study outcomes, separate from this receptor: In the ex vivo response, HLA-C-restricted CMV-specific TCR beta clonotypes were dominant, and in two of eight donors the single most frequent clonotype came from this HLA-C-restricted group. Carriers of CMV infection plus the relevant HLA type were discriminated by the cumulative frequency of public TCR beta family members in the study cohort and in an independent approximately 340-donor cohort.

Instrument used: Illumina HiSeq 1500. TCRdb's own reprocessing of the public reads used fastp at Q25 and MiXCR and kept productive beta chains. Identical CDR3 protein sequences are pooled into one entry, listed with their most common genes and DNA. This sample has approximately 910,000 distinct CDR3 sequences in its table, and approximately 32% of those were observed once. The ten biggest clones cover 13% of the sample. This receptor was taken from a human donor in good health (CMV status not recorded). Some clones in this sample may be carry-over from other donors' samples. Sequenced here: cultured CD8+ T cells from PBMCs, sampled from culture after CMV antigen stimulation.

The CDR3 in this case is CASSWGAGDKHEQFF. The DNA sequence reads TGTGCCAGCAGTTGGGGCGCCGGGGATAAACATGAGCAGTTCTTC. This chain joins TRBV25-1 to TRBJ2-1, with the D gene tentatively TRBD1 or TRBD2, based on 5 matching bases in each. Trimming at the junction amounts to 5 bases on V and 8 bases on J, and the germline ends lie 19 bases apart. The CDR3 numbers 15 residues from cysteine through phenylalanine. CDR3 DNA is the only sequence kept; it has 45 bases, read in frame from the first base. Based on the germline V gene, the CDR1 and CDR2 sequences are MGHDK and SYGVNS.